This T cell receptor (beta chain) was profiled in a study of T cell responses to AZD1222 COVID-19 vaccine (dated by TCRdb to the early 2020s). Background for the entire study: TCR sequencing was performed for about 250 trial participants, of whom around 200 were given two doses of AZD1222 and some 26 were given two doses of MenACWY control vaccine. Trial participants were enrolled by age into 18-55, 56-69 and 70-plus year subgroups, with around 140, 26 and 57 TCR-sequenced participants respectively.

Notes on this clone: It lacks a known antigen. Base-call qualities are not available, and no considerably larger clone is one nucleotide away.

From V the trimming removes 3 bases and from J it removes 1 base, while the gene matches leave 5 bases of the junction unaccounted for. According to the germline V gene, CDR1 reads KGHSH and CDR2 reads LQKENI. The CDR3, cysteine through phenylalanine, is 16 amino acids long. Just CDR3 DNA is preserved here, 48 bases in frame from base 1. In the paper's terms, the time point label means: baseline before first vaccination. This sample's treatment or condition label indicates: meningococcal conjugate vaccine given as trial control. The vaccinee samples were drawn from two UK trials, COV001 and COV002, one of which was a single-blind randomized controlled phase 2/3 trial testing AZD1222 (ChAdOx1 nCoV-19) in healthy adults. For TCRbeta chain sequencing, PBMC samples from trial participants were taken at day 0 and at day 28 after the second dose. The CDR3 regions of human TCRbeta chains were analyzed by immunosequencing. The paper's data handling went like this. TCRs in the repertoires were compared against a reference library of SARS-CoV-2-specific TCRs that had been generated with the MIRA antigen-specificity platform. Breadth meant the fraction of unique TCRs that were SARS-CoV-2-associated, whereas depth meant the fraction of total T cells that were SARS-CoV-2-associated. Each spike-specific TCR was assigned to its reactive spike region and to a CD4 or CD8 class using the MIRA data. Log10-transformed breadth and depth values were compared by one-way ANOVA with Sidak's multiple comparisons tests. Imported from immuneACCESS, the table was reduced by TCRdb to in-frame sequences with V and J called. These copies leave out some clones; in studies compared against another copy, an unresolved V gene accounts for under half, and the cause of the remainder is not known. V, J and clone size derive from that table, while D and trimming were established from the DNA sequence. For this sample there are around 160,000 clones; about 89% appear just once. The ten top clones hold 2.8% of the sample.

Study-wide conclusions, independent of this receptor: The whole spike protein was spanned by vaccine-associated CD4 TCRs, and dominant responses were seen in regions 160-218 and 743-854. In the small 56-69-year group, the increase in depth fell short of significance, most likely because of low power. Spike-specific TCR breadth and depth rose significantly after two AZD1222 doses compared with day 0 and with MenACWY recipients. Most participants were white British and females outnumbered males, and the authors suggested that clonal diversity may have been underestimated. Conclusions about previously exposed vaccinees were limited because only a handful of AZD1222 recipients were SARS-CoV-2 seropositive at baseline. No day 14 peak-response samples were available, so repertoires were characterized only after the peak T cell response. Reportedly, close to half of the unique spike-specific TCRs recognized epitopes lying outside the regions that are mutated in the B.1.351 and B.1.1.7 variants.

The V and J genes are TRBV18 and TRBJ2-2; 7 junctional bases match TRBD1. This receptor was identified in an adult in good health. The sample in question was peripheral blood, obtained on day 0 of MenACWY control vaccination. At the DNA level, the sequence is TGTGCCAGCTCACCCCGGGACAGCGTGAACACCGGGGAGCTGTTTTTT. Its translation reads: CASSPRDSVNTGELFF.